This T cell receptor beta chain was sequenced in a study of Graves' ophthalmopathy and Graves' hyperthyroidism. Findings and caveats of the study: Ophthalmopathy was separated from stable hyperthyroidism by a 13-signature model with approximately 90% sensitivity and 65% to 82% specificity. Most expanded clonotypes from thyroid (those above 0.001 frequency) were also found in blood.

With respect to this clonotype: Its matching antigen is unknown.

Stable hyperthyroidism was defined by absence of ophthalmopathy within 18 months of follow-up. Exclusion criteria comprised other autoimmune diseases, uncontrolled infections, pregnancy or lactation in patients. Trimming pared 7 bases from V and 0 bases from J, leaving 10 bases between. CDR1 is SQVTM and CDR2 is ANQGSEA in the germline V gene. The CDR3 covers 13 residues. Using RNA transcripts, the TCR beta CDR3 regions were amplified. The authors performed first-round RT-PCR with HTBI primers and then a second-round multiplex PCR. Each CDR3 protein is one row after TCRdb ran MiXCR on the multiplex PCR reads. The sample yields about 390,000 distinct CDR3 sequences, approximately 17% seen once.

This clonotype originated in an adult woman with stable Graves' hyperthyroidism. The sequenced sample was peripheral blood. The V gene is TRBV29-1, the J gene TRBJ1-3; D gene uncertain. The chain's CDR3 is CSAMTTSGNTIYF. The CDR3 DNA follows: TGCAGCGCGATGACAACCTCTGGAAACACCATATATTTT.